The 22 T cell receptor beta chains below were found in one sample sequenced in a study of T cell responses to AZD1222 COVID-19 vaccine. The data were produced by immunoSEQ multiplex PCR, yet TCRdb's version contains in-frame clones alone and is incomplete. This table holds around 100,000 clones, less than 85% found once. The specimen comprised peripheral blood, sampled 28 days after the second AZD1222 dose. Receptors originate from an adult who received the AZD1222 COVID-19 vaccine.

The chain recombines TRBV5-1 with TRBJ2-7, with 14 bases fitting TRBD2. CDR1 is SGHRS, CDR2 YFSETQ, per germline. This CDR3 region has 16 residues. J gave up 3 bases and V 4 bases, and 6 bases lay outside the gene matches. The CDR3 is CASSREGTSGGYEQYF. The CDR3 coding sequence is TGCGCCAGCAGCCGTGAAGGGACTAGCGGGGGCTACGAGCAGTACTTC. The full variable domain, in which reference TRBV5-1 and TRBJ2-7 provide the parts outside the CDR3, is KAGVTQTPRYLIKTRGQQVTLSCSPISGHRSVSWYQQTPGQGLQFLFEYFSETQRNKGNFPGRFSGRQFSNSRSEMNVSTLELGDSALYLCASSREGTSGGYEQYFGPGTRLTVT.

This clone showed up just a few times. The chain uses TRBV5-1 and TRBJ2-7; tentatively, D is TRBD2 (5 bases). The V gene lost 4 bases and the J gene lost 0 bases, with 8 bases spanning the gap. The CDR3 contains 13 residues. Germline V gene data show CDR1 as SGHRS and CDR2 as YFSETQ. The DNA for the CDR3 is TGCGCCAGCAGCGAAACTAGCTCCTACGAGCAGTACTTC. Translation gives CASSETSSYEQYF.

The chain has TRBV14 and TRBJ2-7; 10 bases agree with TRBD1. The CDR3 extends over 17 amino acids. After removal of 1 base from V and 6 bases from J, the junction contained 12 bases not matched to a gene. Germline CDR1 reads SGHDN; CDR2 reads FVKESK. The CDR3 region is CASSQVPTGTGAGEQYF. CDR3 in DNA: TGTGCCAGCAGCCAAGTTCCAACTGGGACAGGGGCTGGCGAGCAGTACTTC.

This clone appeared a single time. This sequence joins TRBV29-1 and TRBJ2-1; perhaps TRBD1 as D (5 bases). Germline CDR1 is SQVTM and CDR2 is ANQGSEA. Trimming pared 3 bases from V and 6 bases from J, leaving 12 bases between. The CDR3 consists of 13 residues. The CDR3 nucleotides are TGCAGCGTTGACAGACAGCTCTCCAATGAGCAGTTCTTC. It encodes CSVDRQLSNEQFF.

V and J are TRBV4-1 and TRBJ2-2; 7 bases are shared with TRBD1. Germline V CDR1 and CDR2: MGHRA, YSYEKL. J gave up 4 bases and V 3 bases, and 14 bases lay outside the gene matches. CDR3 size: 18 residues. In DNA form, the CDR3 reads TGCGCCAGCAGCCATACTTACACTCGGGGACAGACCACCGGGGAGCTGTTTTTT. Protein product: CASSHTYTRGQTTGELFF.

This clone has only a few counts. The chain links TRBV5-7 to TRBJ2-2; D perhaps matches TRBD1 (6 bases). TRBV5-7 is an open reading frame, and its role is uncertain. V lost 0 bases, J lost 6 bases, and 18 bases lay in between. This CDR3 has 17 amino acids. CDR3 residues: CASSLDLPGESSGELFF. The CDR3 coding sequence is TGTGCCAGCAGCTTGGATTTACCAGGGGAATCCTCCGGGGAGCTGTTTTTT.

The rearrangement links TRBV11-2 to TRBJ2-3; tentative D call: TRBD1 (6 bases). The CDR3 has 14 amino acids. The germline CDR1 and CDR2 sequences are SGHAT and FQNNGV. With 0 bases removed from V and 2 bases from J, the gap between germline ends came to 6 bases. The CDR3 DNA reads as TGTGCCAGCAGCTTAGAGGGGGCCACAGATACGCAGTATTTT. Protein product: CASSLEGATDTQYF.

The chain is built from TRBV10-2 and TRBJ2-1; TRBD1 matches 8 bases. Germline V CDR1 and CDR2: WSHSY, SAAADI. Trimming at V came to 6 bases and at J to 2 bases, leaving 3 bases not matched to a gene. This CDR3 comprises 14 residues. The CDR3 here is CASSGQGTYNEQFF. In DNA form, the CDR3 reads TGCGCCAGCAGCGGACAGGGCACCTACAATGAGCAGTTCTTC.

The V gene is TRBV5-4, the J gene TRBJ2-2, with 8 bases aligning to TRBD1. Per the germline V gene, CDR1 is SGHNT and CDR2 is YYREEE (reference sequence). V dropped 5 bases and J dropped 0; count of bases not matched to a gene: 3. The CDR3 consists of 15 residues. The DNA of the CDR3 is TGTGCCAGCAGGGCAGGGGGCACGAACACCGGGGAGCTGTTTTTT. Protein: CASRAGGTNTGELFF.

This clone is a singleton in its sample. The chain combines TRBV5-1 with TRBJ2-2; D is possibly TRBD1 or TRBD2 (5 bases each). Per the germline V gene, CDR1 is SGHRS and CDR2 is YFSETQ. CDR3 length equals 13 residues. V dropped 4 bases and J dropped 10 bases, with 14 bases sitting between them. The CDR3: CASSSAGAPELFF. CDR3 in DNA: TGCGCCAGCAGCAGCGCCGGGGCCCCGGAGCTGTTTTTT.

This rearrangement joins TRBV2 to TRBJ1-2; no clear D gene. CDR3 size: 11 residues. In germline, CDR1 is SNHLY, CDR2 FYNNEI. Trimming cost V 3 bases and J 6 bases, with 5 bases left between them. The CDR3 region is CASSDSNGYTF. The CDR3 nucleotides read TGTGCCAGCAGTGACAGTAATGGCTACACCTTC.

This rearrangement joins TRBV5-8 to TRBJ2-1, with a weak D call TRBD2 (6 bases). CDR3 length: 15 amino acids. Trimming took 0 bases from V and 8 from J, leaving 15 bases between them. Germline V gives CDR1 SGHTS, CDR2 YDEGEE. This chain's CDR3 is CASSLVGGSSDEQFF. The CDR3 nucleotides are TGTGCCAGCAGCTTGGTGGGAGGTTCATCCGATGAGCAGTTCTTC.

The chain joins TRBV9 to TRBJ2-3; 8 bases fit TRBD2. Germline CDR1 is SGDLS and CDR2 is YYNGEE. The CDR3 runs to 17 residues. Unmatched junction bases numbered 14, after V lost 4 bases and J lost 4 bases. CDR3 loop: CASSPRLAGLDPDTQYF. CDR3 in DNA: TGTGCCAGCAGCCCCCGGCTAGCGGGCTTAGACCCAGATACGCAGTATTTT. Based on the CDR3 plus reference TRBV9 and TRBJ2-3, the full variable domain is DSGVTQTPKHLITATGQRVTLRCSPRSGDLSVYWYQQSLDQGLQFLIQYYNGEERAKGNILERFSAQQFPDLHSELNLSSLELGDSALYFCASSPRLAGLDPDTQYFGPGTRLTVL.

This sequence joins TRBV5-1 and TRBJ1-1; 9 bases are a match to TRBD1. Trimming cost V 2 bases and J 5 bases; bases outside gene matches: 16. There are 18 residues in the CDR3. Germline CDR1 and CDR2: SGHRS and YFSETQ. CDR3 DNA sequence: TGCGCCAGCAGCTTATCCGGGACAGGGAGCGTGAGGGGTACTGAAGCTTTCTTT. Its protein product is CASSLSGTGSVRGTEAFF.

The rearrangement links TRBV28 to TRBJ2-3; 7 nucleotides line up with TRBD2. The ends lost 5 bases at V and 2 bases at J; junction bases unmatched: 7. Germline V gene sequence: CDR1 MDHEN, CDR2 SYDVKM. The CDR3 consists of 15 residues. CDR3 sequence reads: CASSKRGGNTDTQYF. CDR3 nucleotides: TGTGCCAGCAGTAAGAGGGGAGGGAACACAGATACGCAGTATTTT. The entire variable domain, with the rest obtained from reference TRBV28 and TRBJ2-3, is as follows: DVKVTQSSRYLVKRTGEKVFLECVQDMDHENMFWYRQDPGLGLRLIYFSYDVKMKEKGDIPEGYSVSREKKERFSLILESASTNQTSMYLCASSKRGGNTDTQYFGPGTRLTVL.

The chain recombines TRBV9 with TRBJ1-6; D not resolved. The germline V gene has CDR1 SGDLS and CDR2 YYNGEE. V was shortened by 0 bases and J by 9 bases, with 16 bases between the two germline ends. The CDR3 is 16 residues long. The CDR3 bases are TGTGCCAGCAGCGTAGGACTGGACCCCTCTTTTTCACCCCTCCACTTT. Protein sequence: CASSVGLDPSFSPLHF.

V usage is TRBV24-1 and J usage is TRBJ2-5, with 13 bases that match TRBD2. The CDR3 covers 17 residues. Trimming at V came to 4 bases and at J to 3 bases, leaving 7 bases not matched to a gene. Germline V lookup: CDR1 KGHDR, CDR2 SFDVKD. The CDR3 DNA reads TGTGCCACCAGTGAAGTGACTAGCGGGGGGAATGAAGAGACCCAGTACTTC. As protein: CATSEVTSGGNEETQYF.

The V gene is TRBV5-5, the J gene TRBJ2-7, with D perhaps assigned TRBD1 or TRBD2 (5 bases each). Per the germline V gene, CDR1 is SGHKS and CDR2 is YYEKEE (reference sequence). V lost 0 bases and J 4 bases, leaving 17 bases between the germline ends. The CDR3 runs 16 residues. CDR3 in DNA: TGTGCCAGCAGCTTGGGGACCGGGACCGTGTGGTACGAGCAGTACTTC. The encoded protein is CASSLGTGTVWYEQYF.

The chain links TRBV19 to TRBJ1-2, with a weak D call TRBD1 (6 bases). The CDR3 length is 16 residues. Germline V gene data show CDR1 as LNHDA and CDR2 as SQIVND (reference sequence). V lost 4 bases and J 3 bases, leaving 18 bases between the germline ends. The CDR3 nucleotides are TGTGCCAGTAGTACTTATATCATGACAGGACACTATGGCTACACCTTC. Encoded protein: CASSTYIMTGHYGYTF.

The chain uses TRBV5-8 and TRBJ2-6; D may be TRBD1 or TRBD2 (5 bases each). Per the germline V gene, CDR1 is SGHTS and CDR2 is YDEGEE. This CDR3 spans 17 amino acids. Between the trimmed V and J ends, which lost 0 bases and 4 bases, there was a span of 14 bases. CDR3 nucleotides: TGTGCCAGCAGCTTGGTATCCGGGGCAGCGGGGGCCAACGTCCTGACTTTC. It yields the protein CASSLVSGAAGANVLTF.

This clone came up once. V and J are TRBV4-1 and TRBJ1-4; no clear D. Germline assignment: CDR1 MGHRA and CDR2 YSYEKL. V lost 3 bases and J lost 4, with 15 bases in between. The CDR3 spans 16 residues. For the CDR3, the DNA is TGCGCCAGCAGCCAGCTAGAGGGCGGGCGTAATGAAAAACTGTTTTTT. Translated: CASSQLEGGRNEKLFF.

The chain employs TRBV18 and TRBJ2-1, with 12 bases matching TRBD1. Trimming removed 2 bases from V and 14 bases from J; junction bases left unmatched: 1. Germline-derived CDR1 and CDR2 are KGHSH and LQKENI. The CDR3 has 12 amino acids. CDR3 nucleotides: TGTGCCAGCTCACCAGGGACAGGGGGCAAGTTCTTC. This codes for CASSPGTGGKFF.